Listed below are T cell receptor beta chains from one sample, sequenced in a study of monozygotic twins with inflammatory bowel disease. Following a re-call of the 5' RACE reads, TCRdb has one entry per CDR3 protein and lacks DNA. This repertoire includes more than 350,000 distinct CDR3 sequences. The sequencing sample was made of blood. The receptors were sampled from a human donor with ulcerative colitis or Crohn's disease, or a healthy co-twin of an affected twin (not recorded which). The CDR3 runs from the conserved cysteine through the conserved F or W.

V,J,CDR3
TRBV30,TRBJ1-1,CAWSVRGNTEAFF
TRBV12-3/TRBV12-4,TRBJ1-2,CASSPRGNYGYTF
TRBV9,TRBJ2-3,CASTAGRGDRTDTQYF
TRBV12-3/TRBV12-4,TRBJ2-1,CASSQGTEALNEQFF
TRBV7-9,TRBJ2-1,CASSQGSGPGYNEQFF
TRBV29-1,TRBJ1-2,CSVEAGGVGYTF
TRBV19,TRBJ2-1,CASSIDSSSYNEQFF
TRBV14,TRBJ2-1,CASSQFTGGDEQFF
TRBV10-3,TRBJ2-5,CAISESQAKETQYF
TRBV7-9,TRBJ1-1,CASSFDWSNTEAFF
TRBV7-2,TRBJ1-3,CASTPEGAGNTIYF
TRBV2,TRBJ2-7,CASSPSGLPSYEQYF
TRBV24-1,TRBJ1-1,CATSDAQGKAFF
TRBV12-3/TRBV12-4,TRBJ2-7,CASSPGTGPWEQYF
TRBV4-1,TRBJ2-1,CASSGTLAPVRDEQFF
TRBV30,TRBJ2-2,CAWGDANTGELFF
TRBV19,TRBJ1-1,CAITTRDRASRAFF
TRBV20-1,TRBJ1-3,CSASTDSGNTIYF
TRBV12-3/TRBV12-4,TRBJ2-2,CASRLQGTGELFF
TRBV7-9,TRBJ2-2,CASTIIGGRSGELFF
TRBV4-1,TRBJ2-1,CASSPLNFPDRAGEQFF
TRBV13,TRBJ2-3,CASSLPGLLTQYF
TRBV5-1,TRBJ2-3,CASSLDRGGTDTQYF
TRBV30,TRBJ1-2,CAHNRANYGYTF
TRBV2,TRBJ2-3,CASSAGTVHTDTQYF
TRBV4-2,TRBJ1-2,CASSPRYRGQDGYTF
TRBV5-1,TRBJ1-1,CASRSTAGVGMNTEAFF
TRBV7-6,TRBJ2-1,CASSLGTSGIRSEQFF
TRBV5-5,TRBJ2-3,CASSRDRGFDTQYF
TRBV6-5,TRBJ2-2,CASSTKGNTGELFF
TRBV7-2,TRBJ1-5,CASSLDFSHQPQHF
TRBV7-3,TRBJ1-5,CASSLNHGWNQPQHF
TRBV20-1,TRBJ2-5,CSARDTSGGETQYF
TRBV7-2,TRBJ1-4,CASSLGGGGEKLFF
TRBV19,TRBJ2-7,CASSMQGTGSYEQYF
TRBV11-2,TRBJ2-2,CASSSRSAGQNTGELFF
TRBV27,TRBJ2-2,CASSSWGQGTGELFF
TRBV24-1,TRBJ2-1,CATSVGTSGRNEQFF
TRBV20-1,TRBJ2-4,CSARVGGLGGIQYF
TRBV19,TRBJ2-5,CASNRGDSLETQYF
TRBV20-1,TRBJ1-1,CSARGVGEPNTEAFF
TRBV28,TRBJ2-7,CASSSPGTEAYEQYF
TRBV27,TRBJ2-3,CASMGGHRSDTQYF
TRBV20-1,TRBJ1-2,CSARTWAPSRGPVNYGYTF
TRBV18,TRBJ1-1,CASSGMNTEAFF
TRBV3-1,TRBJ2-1,CASSQARATYNEQFF
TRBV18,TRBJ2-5,CASSPPLQETQYF
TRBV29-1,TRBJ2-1,CSAALPLNNEQFF
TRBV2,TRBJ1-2,CASSGTGGGLGYTF
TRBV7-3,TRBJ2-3,CASSTGTSGGDTQYF
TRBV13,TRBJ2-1,CASYLEGNNYNEQFF
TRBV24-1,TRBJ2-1,CATSDLGSAGGDNEQFF
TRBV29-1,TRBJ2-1,CSVGDYFVLGLAANEQFF
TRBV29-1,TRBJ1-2,CSVEGGLGYTF
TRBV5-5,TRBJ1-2,CASSLTGDRGLGYTF
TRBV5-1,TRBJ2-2,CASSKLQQGSGELFF